This T cell receptor beta chain was identified during a study of a mutant IDH1 vaccine in newly diagnosed glioma. As for the study in general: Averaging approximately 42 years of age, treated patients were approximately 60% male and 37.5% female. Prior therapy was radiotherapy, temozolomide, or both; most received both.

Study observations and caveats: No link was apparently found between pseudoprogression and changes in top peripheral T cell clonotypes. Vaccine-induced responses were seen in approximately 92% of patients, spanning several MHC alleles.

A remark on this clone: Antigen specificity is unknown.

The time point is: baseline, week 1 (first vaccination visit). Treatment noted: pre-vaccination baseline after standard-of-care therapy. CDR3 length: 13 amino acids. V gave up 1 base and J gave up 11 bases; unmatched junction bases: 7. CDR1 and CDR2 from the germline V gene are SGHDN and FVKESK. TCRdb keeps only in-frame clones here, not all; method: immunoSEQ multiplex PCR. The sample yields approximately 70,000 clones, about 86% seen once. The starting material was PBMCs, obtained from a glioma patient treated with radiotherapy, temozolomide or both. The V gene is TRBV14, the J gene TRBJ1-1; TRBD1 matches at 7 bases. This TCR derives from a man younger than 45 with glioma. DNA for the CDR3: TGTGCCAGCAGCCAAGTTGGAGGGGGCGACGCTTTCTTT. As protein: CASSQVGGGDAFF.